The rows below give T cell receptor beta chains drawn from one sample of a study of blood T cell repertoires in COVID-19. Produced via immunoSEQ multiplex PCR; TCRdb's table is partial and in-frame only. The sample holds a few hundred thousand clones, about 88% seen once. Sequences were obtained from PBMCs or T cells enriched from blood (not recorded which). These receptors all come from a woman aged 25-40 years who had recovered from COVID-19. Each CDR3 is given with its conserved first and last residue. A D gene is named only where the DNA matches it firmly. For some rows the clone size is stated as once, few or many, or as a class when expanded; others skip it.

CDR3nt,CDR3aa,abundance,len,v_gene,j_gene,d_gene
TGCGCCAGCAGCTTTGATGGCCTTGGAGAGACCCAGTACTTC,CASSFDGLGETQYF,-,14,TRBV5-1,TRBJ2-5,-
TGTGCCAGTAGTCCGACAGCTCGGGCGAACACCGGGGAGCTGTTTTTT,CASSPTARANTGELFF,-,16,TRBV19,TRBJ2-2,-
TGTGCTAGTGGTTTGGTAATAGGGACAAAGAACACTGAAGCTTTCTTT,CASGLVIGTKNTEAFF,-,16,TRBV12-5,TRBJ1-1,-
TGTGCCAGTCGGACAGGGGCGCCCGAGCAGTTCTTC,CASRTGAPEQFF,once,12,TRBV2,TRBJ2-1,TRBD1
TGTGCCATCAGTGAAGACAGGGGTATTGGCTACACCTTC,CAISEDRGIGYTF,-,13,TRBV10-3,TRBJ1-2,TRBD1
TGTGCCAGTAGTATACGAAGGGGGTTGGGAAGCACAGATACGCAGTATTTT,CASSIRRGLGSTDTQYF,-,17,TRBV19,TRBJ2-3,-
TGTGCCAGCAGGTCGGGACTAGCCATCGAGCAGTACTTC,CASRSGLAIEQYF,-,13,TRBV7-2,TRBJ2-7,TRBD2
TGTGCCAGCAGTGAAGCCCCCCCAGGGGGCGCATTGGGGTCCTACACCTTC,CASSEAPPGGALGSYTF,-,17,TRBV6-1,TRBJ1-2,TRBD1
TGTGCCAGCAGCTTAGAGGAGGGGCCGAGCTCTGGAAACACCATATATTTT,CASSLEEGPSSGNTIYF,-,17,TRBV7-9,TRBJ1-3,-
TGTGCCAGCAGCCCCGATGCGAAGCCCCAGCATTTT,CASSPDAKPQHF,-,12,TRBV7-8,TRBJ1-5,-
TGTGCCAGCAGCGTAGCTCTCGGTCTAGATACGCAGTATTTT,CASSVALGLDTQYF,-,14,TRBV9,TRBJ2-3,-
TGTGCCAGCAGCTTAGTTATTCGGGGTCGTACTGAAGCTTTCTTT,CASSLVIRGRTEAFF,-,15,TRBV13,TRBJ1-1,-
TGTGCCAGCAGCTACCCCGGCGGGGGCATTACTGAAGCTTTCTTT,CASSYPGGGITEAFF,-,15,TRBV5-5,TRBJ1-1,-
TGTGCCAGCAGTTTACGGGGGAACACTGAAGCTTTCTTT,CASSLRGNTEAFF,-,13,TRBV12-3/TRBV12-4,TRBJ1-1,-
TGTGCCAGCAGCTCTCGGGGAGTGAACACTGAAGCTTTCTTT,CASSSRGVNTEAFF,-,14,TRBV28,TRBJ1-1,-
TGTGCCAGCTCCCGAACCTTAGCGGGGGGGAACTACGAGCAGTACTTC,CASSRTLAGGNYEQYF,-,16,TRBV18,TRBJ2-7,TRBD2
TGTGCCACCAGCAGAAGGGACAGGGCCTATGGCTACACCTTC,CATSRRDRAYGYTF,-,14,TRBV15,TRBJ1-2,TRBD1
TGTGCCAGCAGTGAAGTGGGAGGAGCTTTCTTT,CASSEVGGAFF,-,11,TRBV25-1,TRBJ1-1,-
TGTGCCAGCAGTCCAGGGAATACCTATGGCTACACCTTC,CASSPGNTYGYTF,-,13,TRBV12-3/TRBV12-4,TRBJ1-2,-
TGTGCCAGCAGCAACAGACCAACTAATGAAAAACTGTTTTTT,CASSNRPTNEKLFF,-,14,TRBV27,TRBJ1-4,-
TGCAGCGTTGGACAGGGCCAAGAGACCCAGTACTTC,CSVGQGQETQYF,-,12,TRBV29-1,TRBJ2-5,TRBD1
TGTGCCAGCAGTTTATACGGGACAGGCAATGAGCAGTTCTTC,CASSLYGTGNEQFF,-,14,TRBV28,TRBJ2-1,TRBD1
TGTGCCAGCAGCTTCGTTGCTAGCGGGGGGGCCGATACGCAGTATTTT,CASSFVASGGADTQYF,-,16,TRBV7-6,TRBJ2-3,TRBD2
TGTGCCAGCAGCTTGACTAGCGGGGGGGAGACCCAGTACTTC,CASSLTSGGETQYF,-,14,TRBV5-4,TRBJ2-5,TRBD2
TGTGCCAGCAGCTTAGGGGGACTAGTGTTAGCCGAGCAGTACTTC,CASSLGGLVLAEQYF,-,15,TRBV7-2,TRBJ2-7,TRBD2
TGTGCCAGCAGCGCGGGACTAGCGGGGGGCACCGGGGAGCTGTTTTTT,CASSAGLAGGTGELFF,-,16,TRBV11-3,TRBJ2-2,TRBD2
TGTGCCATCAGCGACTACAGGGGGGACTCTGGGGCCAACGTCCTGACTTTC,CAISDYRGDSGANVLTF,-,17,TRBV10-3,TRBJ2-6,TRBD1
TGTGCCAGCAGCTGGAGGCTTCAAAGCACAGATACGCAGTATTTT,CASSWRLQSTDTQYF,-,15,TRBV5-5,TRBJ2-3,-
TGCAGCGTTGAAGGACTTATGAACACTGAAGCTTTCTTT,CSVEGLMNTEAFF,-,13,TRBV29-1,TRBJ1-1,-
TGTGCCAGCAGCCCCTCAGGGGGAAGTAACTATGGCTACACCTTC,CASSPSGGSNYGYTF,-,15,TRBV9,TRBJ1-2,TRBD1
TGTGCCAGCAGACAGACTAGCGGGGGGTTTGATACGCAGTATTTT,CASRQTSGGFDTQYF,-,15,TRBV6-5,TRBJ2-3,TRBD2
TGTGCCAGCAGTGAAGGGGAGCGGGGGGGGTACGAGCAGTACTTC,CASSEGERGGYEQYF,-,15,TRBV2,TRBJ2-7,TRBD2
TGTGCCAGCAGTTTATCAGGGGGGGACACTGAAGCTTTCTTT,CASSLSGGDTEAFF,-,14,TRBV27,TRBJ1-1,-
TGCAGTGCACACTCAGAGGTGACCCAGTACTTC,CSAHSEVTQYF,-,11,TRBV20-1,TRBJ2-5,-